This T cell receptor beta chain was identified in a study of STAT3 mutations in large granular lymphocyte leukemia. In germline, CDR1 is MNHNY, CDR2 SVGAGI (reference sequence). This CDR3 is built from 15 residues. The germline V and J ends were trimmed by 4 bases and 4 bases, with 16 bases remaining between them. A remark on this clone: The antigen is undetermined.

Study conclusions and caveats: Persisting codominant clonotypes may have hidden a small pathogenic clone. Suggested: STAT3 mutation was not the ancestral event for these clonal expansions. Every T-cell large granular lymphocyte leukemia patient had at least one immunodominant TCR beta clonotype. Sampling intervals varied between patients and samples.

Sequenced by immunoSEQ multiplex PCR; TCRdb stores in-frame clones only, minus some. This table holds some 10,000 clones, around 57% found once. The sequence came from a boy aged 5-17 years with T-cell large granular lymphocyte leukemia. Some clones in this sample may be carry-over from other donors' samples. The V gene is TRBV6-6, the J gene TRBJ1-2, with a weak D call TRBD1 (6 bases). Sequenced: peripheral blood mononuclear cells. CDR3 coding DNA: TGTGCCAGCAGTTCGGCGGGGGCCGCAGTCTATGGCTACACCTTC. This encodes CASSSAGAAVYGYTF.